What follows are 18 T cell receptor beta chains derived from one specimen sequenced in a study of a mutant IDH1 vaccine in newly diagnosed glioma. Repertoires were generated with immunoSEQ multiplex PCR, while TCRdb's copy carries only in-frame clones and drops some. The data show 98,000 or so clones, 70% to 90% seen once. Time point: baseline, week 1 (first vaccination visit). Treatment denoted: pre-vaccination baseline after standard-of-care therapy. This material consisted of PBMCs, taken from a glioma patient treated with radiotherapy, temozolomide or both. The receptors here all came from a woman aged 50 to 60 with glioma.

The chain combines TRBV9 with TRBJ2-1; 14 nucleotides match TRBD2. Germline values: CDR1 SGDLS, CDR2 YYNGEE. The CDR3 runs to 16 residues. The junction had 3 bases not matched to a gene; V was cut back by 2 bases and J by 5 bases. Here the CDR3 reads CASSVGTSGSNNEQFF. CDR3 sequence (DNA): TGTGCCAGCAGCGTGGGGACTAGCGGGAGCAACAATGAGCAGTTCTTC.

The chain is built from TRBV18 and TRBJ2-1, with D possibly matching TRBD1 (5 bases). V dropped 2 bases and J dropped 4 bases, with 9 bases sitting between them. The CDR3 is 14 amino acids. Germline values: CDR1 KGHSH, CDR2 LQKENI. CDR3 nucleotides: TGTGCCAGCTCACCAGGGGCAGTTTACAATGAGCAGTTCTTC. Protein sequence: CASSPGAVYNEQFF.

The CDR3 loop reads CASSAGRNQPQHF. Here the CDR3 DNA reads TGTGCCAGTAGTGCGGGCCGCAATCAGCCCCAGCATTTT. The chain couples TRBV19 to TRBJ1-5; D gene uncertain. Per germline, CDR1 LNHDA and CDR2 SQIVND (reference sequence). There are 13 residues in the CDR3. V gave up 5 bases and J gave up 2 bases, with 7 bases separating them.

The chain's CDR3 is CASSVTGEKLFF. The CDR3 DNA follows: TGTGCCAGCAGTGTGACGGGTGAAAAACTGTTTTTT. The chain has TRBV2 and TRBJ1-4; D unclear. The CDR3 consists of 12 residues. With 4 bases removed from V and 7 bases from J, the gap between germline ends came to 7 bases. Germline assignment: CDR1 SNHLY and CDR2 FYNNEI. The entire variable domain, with the rest obtained from reference TRBV2 and TRBJ1-4, is as follows: EPEVTQTPSHQVTQMGQEVILRCVPISNHLYFYWYRQILGQKVEFLVSFYNNEISEKSEIFDDQFSVERPDGSNFTLKIRSTKLEDSAMYFCASSVTGEKLFFGSGTQLSVL.

The rearrangement links TRBV18 to TRBJ2-2, with no clear D. Trimming shortened V by 2 bases and J by 6 bases, and 7 bases separated the two germline ends. This CDR3 has 13 residues. CDR1 KGHSH and CDR2 LQKENI come from the germline V gene. CDR3 sequence: CASSPYTPGELFF. The CDR3 nucleotides read TGTGCCAGCTCACCATACACCCCCGGGGAGCTGTTTTTT. Using reference TRBV18 and TRBJ2-2 for the parts outside the CDR3, the full variable domain is NAGVMQNPRHLVRRRGQEARLRCSPMKGHSHVYWYRQLPEEGLKFMVYLQKENIIDESGMPKERFSAEFPKEGPSILRIQQVVRGDSAAYFCASSPYTPGELFFGEGSRLTVL.

The chain recombines TRBV29-1 with TRBJ2-1, with TRBD2 as a possible D gene (5 bases). The CDR3 totals 13 residues. Trimming cost V 5 bases and J 1 base, with 9 bases left between them. The germline V gene encodes CDR1 SQVTM and CDR2 ANQGSEA. The CDR3 DNA follows: TGCAGCGTTTTAGACTATTCCTACAATGAGCAGTTCTTC. It specifies CSVLDYSYNEQFF.

The chain combines TRBV28 with TRBJ1-5; D remains ambiguous. Germline-derived CDR1 and CDR2 are MDHEN and SYDVKM. V was clipped by 3 bases and J by 0 bases, with 9 bases between them. The CDR3 sequence is 15 residues long. CDR3: CASSFSLYSNQPQHF. In DNA, the CDR3 is TGTGCCAGCAGTTTCAGCCTCTATAGCAATCAGCCCCAGCATTTT.

The CDR3 DNA follows: TGTGCCGCAGGACAGGGGAATAATTCACCCCTCCACTTT. As protein: CAAGQGNNSPLHF. The V gene is TRBV6-6, the J gene TRBJ1-6; 9 bases match TRBD1. With 11 bases clipped from V and 5 bases from J, the junction kept 4 bases outside the gene matches. The CDR3 is 13 residues long. CDR1 and CDR2 (germline): MNHNY, SVGAGI (reference sequence).

The chain couples TRBV11-2 to TRBJ1-5; D gene ambiguous. This CDR3 comprises 13 residues. Trimming pared 1 base from V and 5 bases from J, leaving 6 bases between. From germline, CDR1 is SGHAT and CDR2 FQNNGV. CDR3 DNA: TGTGCCAGCAGCTTAGGCTCTGATCAGCCCCAGCATTTT. This translates into CASSLGSDQPQHF.

The chain recombines TRBV7-9 with TRBJ2-2; no definite D call. The ends were cut back, 6 bases at V and 2 bases at J, with 10 bases in the middle. CDR1 SEHNR and CDR2 FQNEAQ come from the germline V gene (reference sequence). The CDR3 totals 14 residues. CDR3 sequence reads: CASSPNPNTGELFF. DNA for the CDR3: TGTGCCAGCAGTCCGAACCCAAACACCGGGGAGCTGTTTTTT. The full variable domain, its missing parts supplied by reference TRBV7-9 and TRBJ2-2, is DTGVSQNPRHKITKRGQNVTFRCDPISEHNRLYWYRQTLGQGPEFLTYFQNEAQLEKSRLLSDRFSAERPKGSFSTLEIQRTEQGDSAMYLCASSPNPNTGELFFGEGSRLTVL.

The V and J genes are TRBV7-9 and TRBJ2-5, with 7 bases aligning to TRBD2. The J call may be in error: the DNA end matches TRBJ2-7 better. Germline CDR1 reads SEHNR; CDR2 reads FQNEAQ (reference sequence). This CDR3 region has 16 residues. As DNA, the CDR3 is TGTGCCAGCAGCCTCAGTGGTCGGGGGGTTCCCTACGAGCAGTACTTC. It translates to CASSLSGRGVPYEQYF.

The V gene is TRBV15, the J gene TRBJ2-5; TRBD1 matches 7 bases. V was pared by 5 bases and J by 5 bases, with 11 bases of the junction left unmatched. The CDR3 covers 15 residues. Per germline, CDR1 LNHNV and CDR2 YYDKDF (reference sequence). The CDR3 here is CATSARALRGETQYF. The DNA of the CDR3 is TGTGCCACCAGCGCCCGCGCGCTCAGGGGGGAGACCCAGTACTTC.

This clone was seen more than once but under ten times. This rearrangement joins TRBV2 to TRBJ1-5; no firm D call. The CDR3 totals 15 residues. The germline gives CDR1 SNHLY, CDR2 FYNNEI. Trimming stripped 3 bases from V and 2 bases from J, with 11 bases between. The CDR3 sequence is CASSDTWRGNQPQHF. As DNA, the CDR3 is TGTGCCAGCAGTGATACCTGGAGGGGCAATCAGCCCCAGCATTTT.

The chain employs TRBV23-1 and TRBJ2-7; D not certain. TRBV23-1 is given ORF status, its function remaining uncertain. The V end was cut by 2 bases, the J end by 9 bases, with 8 bases between. The CDR3 loop spans 11 amino acids. The CDR3 reads CASSQNYVQYF. CDR3 DNA sequence: TGCGCCAGCAGTCAAAACTATGTGCAGTACTTC.

This chain joins TRBV18 and TRBJ2-1; possibly TRBD1 for D (6 bases). Germline CDR1 KGHSH, CDR2 LQKENI. This CDR3 is built from 16 residues. V was pared by 2 bases and J by 0 bases, with 11 bases between. The CDR3 loop reads CASSPGGSSSYNEQFF. Here the CDR3 DNA reads TGTGCCAGCTCACCAGGGGGCAGTAGCTCCTACAATGAGCAGTTCTTC. Based on the CDR3 plus reference TRBV18 and TRBJ2-1, the full variable domain is NAGVMQNPRHLVRRRGQEARLRCSPMKGHSHVYWYRQLPEEGLKFMVYLQKENIIDESGMPKERFSAEFPKEGPSILRIQQVVRGDSAAYFCASSPGGSSSYNEQFFGPGTRLTVL.

The V call is TRBV28, the J call TRBJ1-1; TRBD1 aligns across 8 bases. The V and J ends lost 4 bases and 6 bases, in that order; junction bases with no gene match: 4. The CDR3 is 13 residues long. CDR1 is MDHEN and CDR2 is SYDVKM in the germline V gene. The CDR3: CASSYRGVAEAFF. The DNA of the CDR3 is TGTGCCAGCAGTTACAGGGGGGTCGCTGAAGCTTTCTTT.

The chain recombines TRBV27 with TRBJ2-1; D ambiguous. The CDR3 length is 16 residues. V gave up 4 bases and J gave up 0 bases, with 13 bases separating them. In germline, CDR1 is MNHEY, CDR2 SMNVEV (reference sequence). CDR3 nucleotides: TGTGCCAGCAGTTGGACGGGTGGTAGCTCCTACAATGAGCAGTTCTTC. This translates into CASSWTGGSSYNEQFF.

This chain links TRBV6-5 with TRBJ1-2; 9 positions agree with TRBD1. The CDR3 has 14 amino acids. V gave up 6 bases and J gave up 8 bases; unmatched junction bases: 10. Looked up from germline, CDR1 is MNHEY and CDR2 is SVGAGI. CDR3 DNA sequence: TGTGCCAGCAGATCGGGACAGGGTGTTCGCGGCTACACCTTC. This codes for CASRSGQGVRGYTF.